This TCR beta chain was sequenced for a study of blood T cells in healthy people across ages. The use of a sample-barcoded 5' primer and a J-beta primer mix characterized a second PCR of about 7 to 12 cycles. TCRdb fed the 5' RACE reads into MiXCR, producing one record per CDR3 protein. The table includes about 1.4 million distinct CDR3 sequences, approximately 59% detected once. The CDR3 is 16 amino acids. V lost 0 bases and J lost 0; bases outside the gene matches: 4. Germline loops: CDR1 DFQATT, CDR2 SNEGSKA (reference sequence). The receptor comes from a man younger than 35 in good health. V and J are TRBV20-1 and TRBJ2-3; 9 bases map to TRBD2. The specimen sequenced was blood. CDR3 coding DNA: TGCAGTGCTAGAGATGCTAGCGGGATTAGCACAGATACGCAGTATTTT. It translates to CSARDASGISTDTQYF.